The T cell receptor (beta chain) described here comes from a study of radiotherapy plus CTLA-4 blockade in lung cancer (dated by TCRdb to the late 2010s). With respect to the entire study: Objective responses were observed in 18% of enrolled patients, and disease control was achieved in about 32%.

This clone appeared a few times. It has no known antigen specificity. No base quality information exists; no much larger clone differs at one position. Results and caveats for the whole study, not just this receptor: TCR clones derived from tumors expanded in peripheral blood after treatment with radiotherapy and ipilimumab. The strongest predictors of response were reported to be early dynamic shifts in blood T cell clones along with a rise in serum interferon-beta following radiation.

In this study, focal radiation therapy paired with CTLA-4 blockade (ipilimumab) was tested in patients who had chemo-refractory metastatic non-small-cell lung cancer. Libraries were made using the immunoSEQ multiplex PCR assay. What TCRdb holds here is the immuneACCESS table cut down to in-frame rearrangements. Part of the clones is not present; checked against another copy, under half of the missing clones reflect an unresolved V gene, and the others are unexplained. Counted in this sample were some 40,000 clones; more than 75% of them appeared once. The leading ten clones occupy less than 25% of the sample. The CDR3 holds 17 amino acids from the cysteine to the phenylalanine. The CDR3 DNA has 51 bases and is translated from base 1. Via the germline V gene, CDR1 is SGHNT and CDR2 YENEEA. V is cut back by 5 bases and J by 0 bases, with 6 bases in the junction unmatched.

The chain is encoded by TRBV11-3 joined to TRBJ2-7; 14 central nucleotides agree with TRBD2. This receptor was taken from a human donor with non-small cell lung cancer that progressed on radiotherapy plus ipilimumab. Sequenced here: peripheral blood, sampled from a patient treated with radiotherapy plus ipilimumab. The nucleotide sequence reads as follows: TGTGCCAGCAGCACCGGACTAGCGGGGGGAAGCTCCTACGAGCAGTACTTC. This yields the protein CASSTGLAGGSSYEQYF. Full variable domain (CDR3 extended with the reference TRBV11-3 and TRBJ2-7 proteins): EAGVVQSPRYKIIEKKQPVAFWCNPISGHNTLYWYLQNLGQGPELLIRYENEEAVDDSQLPKDRFSAERLKGVDSTLKIQPAELGDSAVYLCASSTGLAGGSSYEQYFGPGTRLTVT.